Below are 8 T cell receptor beta chains sequenced from a single sample in a study of T cells in Graves' hyperthyroidism and ophthalmopathy. Amplification targeted TCR beta CDR3 regions from RNA transcripts. The study used the HTBI primer set for a first-round RT-PCR of the TCR CDR3. TCRdb re-analysed the multiplex PCR reads in MiXCR, keeping a single row per CDR3 protein. The sample consists of 350,000 or so distinct CDR3 sequences, roughly 18% of them appearing once. Specimen: blood. These receptor sequences come from a woman in her thirties or forties with Graves' ophthalmopathy.

This clonotype was counted at least ten times. The chain uses TRBV20-1 and TRBJ2-7; no definite D call. The ends were cut back, 1 base at V and 4 bases at J, with 11 bases in the middle. The germline CDR1 and CDR2 sequences are DFQATT and SNEGSKA (reference sequence). CDR3 size: 13 residues. The chain's CDR3 is CSARGPHPYEQYF. CDR3 nucleotides: TGCAGTGCTAGAGGGCCTCACCCATACGAGCAGTACTTC.

The chain has TRBV27 and TRBJ2-5; 9 bases map to TRBD1. Germline values: CDR1 MNHEY, CDR2 SMNVEV (reference sequence). Losses at the gene ends were 1 base for V and 5 bases for J; bases not matched to a gene: 8. This CDR3 spans 16 amino acids. CDR3 loop: CASSLFRTGDVETQYF. CDR3 bases: TGTGCCAGCAGTTTATTTCGGACAGGGGATGTGGAGACCCAGTACTTC.

The sample holds one count of this clonotype. The chain links TRBV29-1 to TRBJ2-7; 14 positions match TRBD2. Germline CDR1 reads SQVTM; CDR2 reads ANQGSEA. The CDR3 spans 14 residues. The ends lost 6 bases at V and 5 bases at J; junction bases unmatched: 6. CDR3: CSVGTSGSTNEQYF. The CDR3 DNA follows: TGCAGCGTGGGGACTAGCGGGAGTACAAACGAGCAGTACTTC.

The chain has TRBV5-1 and TRBJ1-2; TRBD1 is a possible D gene (6 bases). The CDR3 contains 16 residues. The germline gives CDR1 SGHRS, CDR2 YFSETQ. V lost 4 bases and J 4 bases, leaving 20 bases between the germline ends. The CDR3 nucleotides read TGCGCCAGCAGCACCGGAGGTCGGGGGCGCGTCTATGGCTACACCTTC. This translates into CASSTGGRGRVYGYTF.

This clonotype came up many times. The V gene is TRBV18, the J gene TRBJ1-1; 7 nucleotides align to TRBD1. V trimming: 3 bases; J trimming: 0 bases; junction bases outside the gene matches: 7. The germline gives CDR1 KGHSH, CDR2 LQKENI. The CDR3 contains 16 residues. Here the CDR3 reads CASSPSRGQVNTEAFF. The CDR3 nucleotides are TGTGCCAGCTCACCGTCGAGGGGGCAGGTGAACACTGAAGCTTTCTTT.

This clonotype showed up many times. The chain has TRBV12-3 or TRBV12-4 and TRBJ1-1; D is unresolved. This CDR3 region has 15 residues. The V and J ends lost 0 bases and 4 bases respectively, with 12 bases between them. CDR3 nucleotides: TGTGCCAGCAGTTTAGCGAGGGTGTCGGGCACTGAAGCTTTCTTT. Protein: CASSLARVSGTEAFF.

Ten or more counts support this clonotype. CDR3 in amino acids: CASSLRGSNQPQHF. The CDR3 DNA is TGTGCCAGCAGTTTAAGGGGAAGCAATCAGCCCCAGCATTTT. J is TRBJ1-5 and V is TRBV28; tentatively, D is TRBD1 (5 bases). The CDR3 has 14 residues. In germline, CDR1 is MDHEN, CDR2 SYDVKM. Between the trimmed V and J ends, which lost 2 bases and 1 base, there was a span of 6 bases.

This clonotype has at least ten counts. The chain recombines TRBV19 with TRBJ2-7, with TRBD2 matching over 7 bases. The CDR3 loop spans 15 amino acids. After removal of 6 bases from V and 12 bases from J, the junction contained 20 bases not matched to a gene. Germline V lookup: CDR1 LNHDA, CDR2 SQIVND (reference sequence). The chain's CDR3 is CASRMAGRGRGSSYF. The CDR3 DNA sequence: TGTGCCAGTAGGATGGCAGGGCGCGGGAGAGGAAGCTCGTACTTC.